Each of the 20 T cell receptor beta chains below was sequenced from the same sample in a study of a mutant IDH1 vaccine in newly diagnosed glioma. Assay: immunoSEQ multiplex PCR; the TCRdb copy retains only in-frame clones and omits some. Altogether around 56,000 clones are present, 91% being singletons, with the ten largest covering roughly 2.7%. Time point described: baseline, week 1 (first vaccination visit). The treatment denotes: pre-vaccination baseline after standard-of-care therapy. The sample in question was PBMCs, obtained from a glioma patient treated with radiotherapy, temozolomide or both. Source of these receptors: a man in his fifties with glioma.

This chain connects TRBV6-5 to TRBJ1-6, with a weak D call TRBD1 (5 bases). The V gene's germline CDR1 is MNHEY and CDR2 SVGAGI. Between the trimmed V and J ends, which lost 0 bases and 7 bases, there was a span of 10 bases. This CDR3 has 15 residues. The chain's CDR3 is CASSYSLGENSPLHF. Here the CDR3 DNA reads TGTGCCAGCAGTTACTCGCTGGGGGAAAATTCACCCCTCCACTTT.

CDR3 region: CASSLGGTSSDEQFF. In DNA form, the CDR3 reads TGTGCCAGCAGCCTAGGAGGGACTAGTTCGGATGAGCAGTTCTTC. The V and J genes are TRBV14 and TRBJ2-1, with 8 bases that match TRBD2. CDR3 length: 15 residues. Germline CDR1 and CDR2: SGHDN and FVKESK. With 4 bases clipped from V and 8 bases from J, the junction kept 10 bases outside the gene matches.

The J gene is TRBJ1-4, the V gene TRBV4-1; possible D gene TRBD1, 5 bases. Looked up from germline, CDR1 is MGHRA and CDR2 is YSYEKL. The CDR3 contains 13 residues. The V and J ends lost 6 bases and 4 bases respectively, with 9 bases between them. In nucleotides, the CDR3 is TGCGCCAGCAGGACAGCCCTTAATGAAAAACTGTTTTTT. Translation: CASRTALNEKLFF.

This clone was observed a single time. The chain has TRBV5-8 and TRBJ1-2; TRBD1 might be the D (5 bases). Deletions cut 2 bases from V and 4 bases from J, with 9 bases between. The CDR3 totals 13 residues. Per the germline V gene, CDR1 is SGHTS and CDR2 is YDEGEE. CDR3 sequence: CASSLPGTYGYTF. For the CDR3, the DNA is TGTGCCAGCAGCTTACCCGGGACCTATGGCTACACCTTC.

The chain carries TRBV5-8 and TRBJ2-7, with 9 bases aligning to TRBD1. J lost 3 bases, V lost 4 bases, and 5 bases had no gene match. This CDR3 spans 14 amino acids. Germline-derived CDR1 and CDR2 are SGHTS and YDEGEE. CDR3 nucleotides: TGTGCCAGCAGCAAGGACAGGGGAAGCTACGAGCAGTACTTC. Translation gives CASSKDRGSYEQYF. The whole variable domain, filled in from reference TRBV5-8 and TRBJ2-7, reads EAGVTQSPTHLIKTRGQQATLRCSPISGHTSVYWYQQALGLGLQFLLWYDEGEERNRGNFPPRFSGRQFPNYSSELNVNALELEDSALYLCASSKDRGSYEQYFGPGTRLTVT.

CDR3 sequence: CASRPRPSPEQYF. CDR3 in DNA: TGTGCCAGCCGGCCTAGACCTAGCCCCGAGCAGTACTTC. This rearrangement joins TRBV2 to TRBJ2-7, with D perhaps matching TRBD2 (5 bases). The length of the CDR3 is 13 residues. CDR1 and CDR2 from the germline V gene are SNHLY and FYNNEI. V dropped 8 bases and J dropped 6 bases, with 17 bases sitting between them.

The chain has TRBV29-1 and TRBJ1-2, with 9 positions matching TRBD1. The trim removed 3 bases at V and 2 bases at J, leaving 13 bases unmatched. The germline CDR1 and CDR2 sequences are SQVTM and ANQGSEA. This CDR3 has 17 residues. DNA for the CDR3: TGCAGCGTTGACGGAGAACAGGGGGCAAGAATCAACTATGGCTACACCTTC. Amino acids: CSVDGEQGARINYGYTF.

The rearrangement uses TRBV9 and TRBJ1-4; possible D gene TRBD1, 6 bases. The germline gives CDR1 SGDLS, CDR2 YYNGEE. The CDR3 has 15 amino acids. Between the trimmed V and J ends, which lost 0 bases and 8 bases, there was a span of 14 bases. CDR3 DNA: TGTGCCAGCAGCGTAGCGGGGGCGCGGGAAGAAAAACTGTTTTTT. Amino acid sequence: CASSVAGAREEKLFF.

This clone was picked up one time. V and J are TRBV29-1 and TRBJ1-1; D not resolved. Trimming stripped 0 bases from V and 7 bases from J, with 18 bases between. The CDR3 is 15 residues long. Germline values: CDR1 SQVTM, CDR2 ANQGSEA. For the CDR3, the DNA is TGCAGCGTTGAAGATCTGCAGGCAGGTTCTTTTGAAGCTTTCTTT. Its translation: CSVEDLQAGSFEAFF.

V gene TRBV7-6 combines with J gene TRBJ2-7; the D gene is possibly TRBD1 (5 bases). CDR3 length equals 13 residues. Trimming pared 4 bases from V and 2 bases from J, leaving 9 bases between. In germline, CDR1 is SGHVS, CDR2 FNYEAQ. The CDR3 loop reads CASSSQETYEQYF. CDR3 in DNA: TGTGCCAGCAGCTCACAGGAGACCTACGAGCAGTACTTC.

The V and J genes are TRBV7-9 and TRBJ2-1; D is unresolved. Germline values: CDR1 SEHNR, CDR2 FQNEAQ (reference sequence). Deletions cut 5 bases from V and 6 bases from J, with 11 bases between. CDR3 length: 13 residues. The CDR3: CASSDDLSNEQFF. The CDR3 DNA sequence: TGTGCCAGCAGCGACGATCTCTCCAATGAGCAGTTCTTC.

The J gene is TRBJ1-3, the V gene TRBV5-5; tentatively, D is TRBD1 (5 bases). Per the germline V gene, CDR1 is SGHKS and CDR2 is YYEKEE (reference sequence). This CDR3 is 15 amino acids long. With 1 base removed from V and 6 bases from J, the gap between germline ends came to 14 bases. In DNA form, the CDR3 reads TGTGCCAGCAGCTTGTCCGGGGCCGAAGAAAACACCATATATTTT. This codes for CASSLSGAEENTIYF.

The rearrangement joins TRBV28 to TRBJ1-5; D not resolved. Trimming pared 5 bases from V and 2 bases from J, leaving 10 bases between. CDR3 size: 14 residues. The germline gives CDR1 MDHEN, CDR2 SYDVKM. CDR3 in amino acids: CASSMTMGNQPQHF. DNA of the CDR3: TGTGCCAGCAGTATGACAATGGGCAATCAGCCCCAGCATTTT.

This clone appeared once. The V and J genes are TRBV7-2 and TRBJ2-5; 7 bases match TRBD1. The CDR3 sequence is 14 residues long. V was pared by 5 bases and J by 6 bases, with 9 bases of the junction left unmatched. The V gene's germline CDR1 is SGHTA and CDR2 FQGNSA. CDR3 residues: CASSVRTGGQTQYF. The CDR3 DNA reads as TGTGCCAGCAGCGTACGGACAGGCGGGCAGACCCAGTACTTC. The variable domain in full, completed from reference TRBV7-2 and TRBJ2-5, reads GAGVSQSPSNKVTEKGKDVELRCDPISGHTALYWYRQSLGQGLEFLIYFQGNSAPDKSGLPSDRFSAERTGGSVSTLTIQRTQQEDSAVYLCASSVRTGGQTQYFGPGTRLLVL.

The chain employs TRBV20-1 and TRBJ1-2; D perhaps matches TRBD1 (5 bases). This CDR3 has 11 amino acids. Germline-derived CDR1 and CDR2 are DFQATT and SNEGSKA (reference sequence). Trimming removed 3 bases from V and 8 bases from J, with 10 bases in between. Here the CDR3 reads CSASAGTGYTF. CDR3 coding DNA: TGCAGTGCTAGCGCTGGGACCGGCTACACCTTC.

This sequence joins TRBV28 and TRBJ2-7; D ambiguous. CDR3 length: 11 amino acids. Germline loops: CDR1 MDHEN, CDR2 SYDVKM. The V end lost 5 bases, the J end lost 4 bases, and 6 bases lay between the germline ends. CDR3 sequence: CASSPYYEQYF. CDR3 nucleotide sequence: TGTGCCAGCAGTCCCTATTACGAGCAGTACTTC.

This clone showed up just once. The chain uses TRBV9 and TRBJ2-7, with 11 bases lining up with TRBD2. Germline lookup yields CDR1 SGDLS and CDR2 YYNGEE. The CDR3 has 16 residues. Losses at the gene ends were 3 bases for V and 1 base for J; bases not matched to a gene: 6. This CDR3 is CASSGGGLADSYEQYF. In DNA form, the CDR3 reads TGTGCCAGCAGCGGGGGGGGACTAGCGGATTCCTACGAGCAGTACTTC.

The J gene is TRBJ2-4, the V gene TRBV9, with a weak D call TRBD1 (6 bases). CDR3 length: 16 amino acids. The V and J ends lost 0 bases and 4 bases respectively, with 14 bases between them. Germline assignment: CDR1 SGDLS and CDR2 YYNGEE. Here the CDR3 reads CASSVAGDGQKNIQYF. The CDR3 DNA is TGTGCCAGCAGCGTAGCTGGCGACGGACAGAAAAACATTCAGTACTTC.

The rearrangement joins TRBV5-6 to TRBJ2-1, with 10 bases fitting TRBD2. J lost 4 bases, V lost 1 base, and 5 bases had no gene match. CDR1 is SGHDT, CDR2 YYEEEE, per germline. This CDR3 has 16 residues. Here the CDR3 reads CASSLLTSGPYNEQFF. DNA of the CDR3: TGTGCCAGCAGCTTGCTGACTAGCGGGCCTTACAATGAGCAGTTCTTC.

The V gene is TRBV28, the J gene TRBJ1-4, with D maybe TRBD1 (6 bases). V was pared by 7 bases and J by 3 bases, with 12 bases between. Germline CDR1 is MDHEN and CDR2 is SYDVKM. This CDR3 is built from 14 residues. The CDR3 DNA is TGTGCCAGCAATTACGGGACATCTAATGAAAAACTGTTTTTT. Translating gives CASNYGTSNEKLFF.